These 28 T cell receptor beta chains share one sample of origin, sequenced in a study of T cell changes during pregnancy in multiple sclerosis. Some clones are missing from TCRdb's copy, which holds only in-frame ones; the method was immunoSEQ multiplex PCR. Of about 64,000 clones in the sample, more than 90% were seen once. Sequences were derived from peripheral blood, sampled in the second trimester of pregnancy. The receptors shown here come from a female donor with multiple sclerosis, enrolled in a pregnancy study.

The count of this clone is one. CDR3 DNA: TGTGCCAGCAGTGACCGGGACTCCTACGAGCAGTACTTC. Its translation: CASSDRDSYEQYF. V and J are TRBV6-1 and TRBJ2-7, with D perhaps matching TRBD2 (5 bases). The germline CDR1 and CDR2 sequences are MNHNS and SASEGT. The V gene lost 3 bases and the J gene lost 0 bases, with 6 bases spanning the gap. The CDR3 has 13 amino acids.

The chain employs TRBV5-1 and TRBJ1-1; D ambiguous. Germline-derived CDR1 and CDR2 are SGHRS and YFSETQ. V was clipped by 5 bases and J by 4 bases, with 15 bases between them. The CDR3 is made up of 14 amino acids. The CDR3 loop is CASSPQAKGTEAFF. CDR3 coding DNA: TGCGCCAGCAGTCCCCAGGCGAAAGGCACTGAAGCTTTCTTT.

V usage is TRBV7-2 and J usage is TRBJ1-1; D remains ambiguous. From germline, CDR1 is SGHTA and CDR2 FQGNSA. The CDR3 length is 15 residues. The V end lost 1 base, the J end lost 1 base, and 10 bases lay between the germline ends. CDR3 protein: CASSLVGVQNTEAFF. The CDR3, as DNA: TGTGCCAGCAGCTTAGTTGGAGTTCAGAACACTGAAGCTTTCTTT. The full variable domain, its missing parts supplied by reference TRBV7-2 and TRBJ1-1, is GAGVSQSPSNKVTEKGKDVELRCDPISGHTALYWYRQSLGQGLEFLIYFQGNSAPDKSGLPSDRFSAERTGGSVSTLTIQRTQQEDSAVYLCASSLVGVQNTEAFFGQGTRLTVV.

CDR3 residues: CAISVLAGGFEQYF. Written as DNA, the CDR3 is TGTGCCATCAGTGTTCTAGCGGGAGGATTCGAGCAGTACTTC. This chain links TRBV10-3 with TRBJ2-7; 11 nucleotides agree with TRBD2. Germline assignment: CDR1 ENHRY and CDR2 SYGVKD. Trimming at V came to 4 bases and at J to 6 bases, leaving 5 bases not matched to a gene. This CDR3 spans 14 amino acids.

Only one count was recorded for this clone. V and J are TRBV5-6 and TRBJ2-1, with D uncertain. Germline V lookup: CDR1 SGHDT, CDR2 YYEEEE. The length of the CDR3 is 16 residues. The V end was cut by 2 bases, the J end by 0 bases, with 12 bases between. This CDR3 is CASSFWQDGSYNEQFF. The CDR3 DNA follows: TGTGCCAGCAGCTTCTGGCAGGATGGCTCCTACAATGAGCAGTTCTTC. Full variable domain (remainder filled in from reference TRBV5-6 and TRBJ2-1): DAGVTQSPTHLIKTRGQQVTLRCSPKSGHDTVSWYQQALGQGPQFIFQYYEEEERQRGNFPDRFSGHQFPNYSSELNVNALLLGDSALYLCASSFWQDGSYNEQFFGPGTRLTVL.

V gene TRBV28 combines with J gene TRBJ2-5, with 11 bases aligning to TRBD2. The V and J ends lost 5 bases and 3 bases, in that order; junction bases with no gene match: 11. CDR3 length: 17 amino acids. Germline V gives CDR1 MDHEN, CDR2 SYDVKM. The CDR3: CASSPQGLADWKETQYF. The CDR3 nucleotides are TGTGCCAGCAGTCCACAGGGACTAGCGGACTGGAAAGAGACCCAGTACTTC.

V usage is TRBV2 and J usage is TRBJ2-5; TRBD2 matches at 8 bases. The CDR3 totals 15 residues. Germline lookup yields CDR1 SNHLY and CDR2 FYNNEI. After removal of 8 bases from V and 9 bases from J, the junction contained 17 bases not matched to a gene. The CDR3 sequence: CASLGRAGGPLAQYF. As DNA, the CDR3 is TGTGCCAGCCTGGGAAGGGCGGGAGGACCCTTGGCCCAGTACTTC.

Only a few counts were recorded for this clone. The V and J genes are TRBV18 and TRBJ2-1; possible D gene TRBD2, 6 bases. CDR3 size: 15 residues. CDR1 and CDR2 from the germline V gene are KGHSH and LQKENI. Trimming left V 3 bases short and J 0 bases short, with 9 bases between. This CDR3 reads CASSPRESSYNEQFF. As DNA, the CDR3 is TGTGCCAGCTCACCTCGGGAGAGCTCCTACAATGAGCAGTTCTTC.

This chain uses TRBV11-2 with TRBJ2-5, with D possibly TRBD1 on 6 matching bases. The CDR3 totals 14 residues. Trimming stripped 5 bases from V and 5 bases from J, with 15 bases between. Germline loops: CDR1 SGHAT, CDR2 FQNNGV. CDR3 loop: CASSKRNGGETQYF. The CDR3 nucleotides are TGTGCCAGCAGCAAGAGGAATGGGGGCGAGACCCAGTACTTC.

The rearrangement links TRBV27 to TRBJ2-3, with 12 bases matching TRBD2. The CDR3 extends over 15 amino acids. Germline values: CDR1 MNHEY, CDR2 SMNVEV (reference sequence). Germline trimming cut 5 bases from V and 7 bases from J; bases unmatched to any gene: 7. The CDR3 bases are TGTGCCAGCAGTCTCGGGACTAGCGGGCCCTATACGCAGTATTTT. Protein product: CASSLGTSGPYTQYF.

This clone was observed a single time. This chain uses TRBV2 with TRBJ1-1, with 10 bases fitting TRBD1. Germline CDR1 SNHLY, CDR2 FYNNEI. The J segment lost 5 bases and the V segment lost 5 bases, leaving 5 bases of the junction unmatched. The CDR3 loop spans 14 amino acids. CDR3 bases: TGTGCCAGCAGTCCGGGACAGGGGAAGACTGAAGCTTTCTTT. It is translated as CASSPGQGKTEAFF.

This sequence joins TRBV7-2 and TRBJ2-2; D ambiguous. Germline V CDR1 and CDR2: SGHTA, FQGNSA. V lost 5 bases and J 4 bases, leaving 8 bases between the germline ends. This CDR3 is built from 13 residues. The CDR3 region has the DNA TGTGCCAGCAGCCGAGACACCACCGGGGAGCTGTTTTTT. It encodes CASSRDTTGELFF.

This chain's CDR3 is CASSPRQGSHYGYTF. In DNA form, the CDR3 reads TGTGCCAGCAGCCCCCGCCAGGGCAGTCACTATGGCTACACCTTC. V and J are TRBV2 and TRBJ1-2; maybe TRBD1 (5 bases). The CDR3 is 15 amino acids. Germline V lookup: CDR1 SNHLY, CDR2 FYNNEI. The V gene lost 6 bases and the J gene lost 3 bases, with 17 bases spanning the gap.

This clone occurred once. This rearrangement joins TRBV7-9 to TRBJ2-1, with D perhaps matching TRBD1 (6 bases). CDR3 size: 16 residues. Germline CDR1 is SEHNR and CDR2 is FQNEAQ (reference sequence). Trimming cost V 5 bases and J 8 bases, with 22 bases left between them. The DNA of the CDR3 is TGTGCCAGCAGCCTTATGGGGGCGGGCCCTGGGGATGAGCAGTTCTTC. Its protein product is CASSLMGAGPGDEQFF.

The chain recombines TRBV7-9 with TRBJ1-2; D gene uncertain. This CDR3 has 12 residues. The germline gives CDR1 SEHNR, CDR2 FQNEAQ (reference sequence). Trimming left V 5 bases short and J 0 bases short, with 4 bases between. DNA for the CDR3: TGTGCCAGCAGCCAGGCTAACTATGGCTACACCTTC. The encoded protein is CASSQANYGYTF.

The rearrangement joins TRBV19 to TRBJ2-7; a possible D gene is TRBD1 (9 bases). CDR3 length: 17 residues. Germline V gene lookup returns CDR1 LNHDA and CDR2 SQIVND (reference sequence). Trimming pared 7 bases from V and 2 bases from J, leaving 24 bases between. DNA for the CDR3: TGTGCCAGTACCCCACAGGGGGCAACTAGCGGAGCCTACGAGCAGTACTTC. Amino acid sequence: CASTPQGATSGAYEQYF.

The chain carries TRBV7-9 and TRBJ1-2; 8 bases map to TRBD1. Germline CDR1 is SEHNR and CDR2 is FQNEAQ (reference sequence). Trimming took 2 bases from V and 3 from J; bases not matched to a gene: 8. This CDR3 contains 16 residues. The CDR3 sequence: CASSLTSGGWDYGYTF. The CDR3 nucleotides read TGTGCCAGCAGCTTAACCTCAGGGGGCTGGGACTATGGCTACACCTTC. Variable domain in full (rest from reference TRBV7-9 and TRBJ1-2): DTGVSQNPRHKITKRGQNVTFRCDPISEHNRLYWYRQTLGQGPEFLTYFQNEAQLEKSRLLSDRFSAERPKGSFSTLEIQRTEQGDSAMYLCASSLTSGGWDYGYTFGSGTRLTVV.

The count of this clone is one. CDR3 region: CASSPSATDTQYF. The CDR3 DNA sequence: TGTGCCAGCTCACCTAGCGCAACAGATACGCAGTATTTT. This chain links TRBV18 with TRBJ2-3, with a possible D match to TRBD2 (5 bases). The CDR3 is 13 amino acids. Trimming pared 3 bases from V and 3 bases from J, leaving 7 bases between. Germline V gives CDR1 KGHSH, CDR2 LQKENI.

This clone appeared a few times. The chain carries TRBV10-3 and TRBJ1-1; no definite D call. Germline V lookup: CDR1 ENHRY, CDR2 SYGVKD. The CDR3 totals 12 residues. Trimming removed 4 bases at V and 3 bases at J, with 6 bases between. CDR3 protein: CAISGRDTEAFF. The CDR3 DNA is TGTGCCATCAGTGGTCGCGACACTGAAGCTTTCTTT.

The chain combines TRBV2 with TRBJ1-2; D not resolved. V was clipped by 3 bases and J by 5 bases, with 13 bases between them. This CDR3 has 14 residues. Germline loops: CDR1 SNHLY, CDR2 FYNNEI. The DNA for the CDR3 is TGTGCCAGCAGTGATATCCTTAGGAGTTATGGCTACACCTTC. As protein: CASSDILRSYGYTF. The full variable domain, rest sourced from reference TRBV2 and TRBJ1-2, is EPEVTQTPSHQVTQMGQEVILRCVPISNHLYFYWYRQILGQKVEFLVSFYNNEISEKSEIFDDQFSVERPDGSNFTLKIRSTKLEDSAMYFCASSDILRSYGYTFGSGTRLTVV.

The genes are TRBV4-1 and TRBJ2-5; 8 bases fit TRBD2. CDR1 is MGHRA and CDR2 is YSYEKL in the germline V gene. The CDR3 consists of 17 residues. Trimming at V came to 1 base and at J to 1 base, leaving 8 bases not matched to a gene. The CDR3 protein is CASSQAPTSVPQETQYF. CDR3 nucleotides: TGCGCCAGCAGCCAAGCTCCGACTAGCGTGCCCCAAGAGACCCAGTACTTC.

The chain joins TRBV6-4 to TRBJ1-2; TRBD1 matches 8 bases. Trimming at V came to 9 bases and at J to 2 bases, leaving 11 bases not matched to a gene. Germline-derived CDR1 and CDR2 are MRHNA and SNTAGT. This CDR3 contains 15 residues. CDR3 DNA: TGTGCCAGGGACTTAAAGGGACAGGAGAACTATGGCTACACCTTC. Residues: CARDLKGQENYGYTF.

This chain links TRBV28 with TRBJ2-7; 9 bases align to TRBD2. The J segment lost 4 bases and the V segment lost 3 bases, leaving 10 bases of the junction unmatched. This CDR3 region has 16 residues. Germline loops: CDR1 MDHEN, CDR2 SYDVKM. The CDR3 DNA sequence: TGTGCCAGCAGTTTTACCCTAGCGGGATTAAGTTACGAGCAGTACTTC. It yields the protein CASSFTLAGLSYEQYF. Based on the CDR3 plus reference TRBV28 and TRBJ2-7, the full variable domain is DVKVTQSSRYLVKRTGEKVFLECVQDMDHENMFWYRQDPGLGLRLIYFSYDVKMKEKGDIPEGYSVSREKKERFSLILESASTNQTSMYLCASSFTLAGLSYEQYFGPGTRLTVT.

The CDR3 DNA is TGTGCCAGCAGCTTACCTGGGACAGGGGGATTCAATGAGCAGTTCTTC. This encodes CASSLPGTGGFNEQFF. V usage is TRBV11-2 and J usage is TRBJ2-1, with 11 bases aligning to TRBD1. The length of the CDR3 is 16 residues. CDR1 is SGHAT, CDR2 FQNNGV, per germline. Trimming at V came to 2 bases and at J to 6 bases, leaving 6 bases not matched to a gene. Full variable domain (remainder filled in from reference TRBV11-2 and TRBJ2-1): EAGVAQSPRYKIIEKRQSVAFWCNPISGHATLYWYQQILGQGPKLLIQFQNNGVVDDSQLPKDRFSAERLKGVDSTLKIQPAKLEDSAVYLCASSLPGTGGFNEQFFGPGTRLTVL.

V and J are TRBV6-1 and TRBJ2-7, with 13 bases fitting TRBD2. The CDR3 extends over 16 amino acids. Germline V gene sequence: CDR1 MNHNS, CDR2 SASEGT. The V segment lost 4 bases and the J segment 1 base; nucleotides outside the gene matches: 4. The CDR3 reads CASSARLAGGSYEQYF. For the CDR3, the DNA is TGTGCCAGCAGTGCGCGACTAGCGGGAGGATCCTACGAGCAGTACTTC.

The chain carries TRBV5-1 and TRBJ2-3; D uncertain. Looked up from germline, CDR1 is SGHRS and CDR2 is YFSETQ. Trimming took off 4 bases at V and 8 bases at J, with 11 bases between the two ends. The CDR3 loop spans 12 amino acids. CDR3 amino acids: CASSPEYGTQYF. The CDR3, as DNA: TGCGCCAGCAGCCCCGAGTATGGTACGCAGTATTTT.

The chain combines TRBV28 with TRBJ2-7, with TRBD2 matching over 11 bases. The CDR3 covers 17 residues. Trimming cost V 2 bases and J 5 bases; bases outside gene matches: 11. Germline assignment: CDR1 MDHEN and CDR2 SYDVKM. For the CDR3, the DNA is TGTGCCAGCAGTTTACCGCTGACTAGCGGGATTCCCCACGAGCAGTACTTC. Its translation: CASSLPLTSGIPHEQYF.

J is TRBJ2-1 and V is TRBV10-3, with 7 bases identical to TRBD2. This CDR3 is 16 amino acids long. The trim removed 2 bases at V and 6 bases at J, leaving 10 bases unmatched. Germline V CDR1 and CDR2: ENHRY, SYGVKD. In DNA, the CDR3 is TGTGCCATCAGTGAGACTGTCGACCCGGGGGGCAATGAGCAGTTCTTC. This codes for CAISETVDPGGNEQFF.